This T cell receptor beta chain was sequenced during a study of identical twins. TCRdb fed the 5' RACE reads into MiXCR, producing one record per CDR3 protein. Of approximately 600,000 distinct CDR3 sequences listed, just under 10% were seen once; the top ten hold more than 2.5%. Study-level findings and limits: It was cross-sectional statistical analysis, not following the same donors, that the conclusions relied on.

Many counts were recorded for this clonotype. No antigen is known for it. V lost 5 bases, J lost 8 bases, and 19 bases lay in between. The CDR3 spans 14 residues. In addition, the sample was reused for a study of yellow fever vaccine responses in identical twins.

The sample consisted of PBMCs. The V gene is TRBV12-3 or TRBV12-4, the J gene TRBJ2-7; perhaps TRBD1 as D (6 bases). This receptor was identified in a woman between 18 and 29 years old in good health. As DNA, the CDR3 is TGTGCCAGCAGTCTTGCAGGGGTTTCTACGAAGCAGTACTTC. This codes for CASSLAGVSTKQYF.